This TCR beta chain emerged from a study of T cells in Graves' hyperthyroidism and ophthalmopathy. Study-level information: Before treatment of any kind, peripheral blood was taken at initial diagnosis.

Study outcomes and limitations: Among thyroid clonotypes expanded above 0.001, most also appeared in blood. A median about 6.2 months before onset, the model predicted ophthalmopathy.

V shed 10 bases and J shed 1 base, with 15 bases lying between them. The CDR3 totals 14 residues. RNA transcripts served as the template for amplifying TCR beta CDR3 regions. Using the HTBI primer set, a first-round RT-PCR was run on the TCR CDR3. One entry per CDR3 protein results from TCRdb running MiXCR on the multiplex PCR reads. In the table there are a few hundred thousand distinct CDR3 sequences, less than 20% of which are singletons. Patients affected by ophthalmopathy presented a Clinical Activity Score of at least 3, a NOSPECS grade of at least 4, and disease duration below 3 months. This clonotype was seen ten or more times. No antigen is known for it.

The rearrangement links TRBV12-3 or TRBV12-4 to TRBJ2-3, with TRBD1 as a possible D gene (5 bases). This clonotype was sampled from a man between 18 and 29 years old with Graves' ophthalmopathy. The sample was blood. In DNA form, the CDR3 reads TGTGCCATCGCTAGGGGCACCCGCACAGATACGCAGTATTTT. This codes for CAIARGTRTDTQYF.